What follows are 27 T cell receptor beta chains derived from one specimen sequenced in a study of shared clonotypes between healthy human individuals. TCRdb's copy holds only in-frame clones and misses some; the assay was immunoSEQ multiplex PCR. The sample holds hundreds of thousands of clones, roughly 84% seen once. The sample taken for sequencing was memory CD8+ T cells sorted from blood. Regarding subset: CD45RO+ cells pooled with CCR7-negative TemRA cells. These receptors were taken from a man younger than 35 in good health.

The rearrangement uses TRBV10-3 and TRBJ1-1; D call uncertain. Looked up from germline, CDR1 is ENHRY and CDR2 is SYGVKD. The ends were cut back, 3 bases at V and 1 base at J, with 9 bases in the middle. The CDR3 sequence is 14 residues long. CDR3 bases: TGTGCCATCAGTGATCCCGAAGGGAACACTGAAGCTTTCTTT. Amino acid sequence: CAISDPEGNTEAFF.

This sequence joins TRBV5-6 and TRBJ2-2, with no clear D. Germline V gene lookup returns CDR1 SGHDT and CDR2 YYEEEE. This CDR3 spans 15 amino acids. The ends were cut back, 1 base at V and 5 bases at J, with 12 bases in the middle. The CDR3 sequence: CASSLWVLSTGELFF. DNA of the CDR3: TGTGCCAGCAGCTTGTGGGTTCTTTCGACCGGGGAGCTGTTTTTT.

V and J are TRBV7-9 and TRBJ2-7; the match to TRBD1 covers 9 bases. The germline V gene has CDR1 SEHNR and CDR2 FQNEAQ (reference sequence). CDR3 length equals 15 residues. Trimming at V came to 2 bases and at J to 6 bases, leaving 8 bases not matched to a gene. This CDR3 is CASSLLTGGVLEQYF. The CDR3 DNA follows: TGTGCCAGCAGCTTATTGACAGGGGGGGTCCTCGAGCAGTACTTC.

This clone was observed a single time. The rearrangement uses TRBV7-9 and TRBJ2-2; 9 nucleotides align to TRBD2. J gave up 4 bases and V 3 bases, and 15 bases lay outside the gene matches. CDR3 length: 19 amino acids. The germline V gene encodes CDR1 SEHNR and CDR2 FQNEAQ (reference sequence). The CDR3 sequence is CASSFLGLAGHSSTGELFF. Written as DNA, the CDR3 is TGTGCCAGCAGCTTTCTGGGGCTAGCGGGACACTCGAGCACCGGGGAGCTGTTTTTT.

The chain carries TRBV11-2 and TRBJ2-5; the D gene could be TRBD1 or TRBD2 (5 bases each). Trimming shortened V by 5 bases and J by 5 bases, and 24 bases separated the two germline ends. Germline V CDR1 and CDR2: SGHAT, FQNNGV. This CDR3 contains 17 residues. The CDR3 here is CASSPRSWGYDGETQYF. The CDR3, as DNA: TGTGCCAGCAGCCCCCGGTCTTGGGGGTATGACGGTGAGACCCAGTACTTC.

The genes are TRBV4-1 and TRBJ1-1, with 7 bases matching TRBD1. CDR1 is MGHRA, CDR2 YSYEKL, per germline. CDR3 length: 13 residues. The junction had 7 bases not matched to a gene; V was cut back by 2 bases and J by 10 bases. CDR3 nucleotide sequence: TGCGCCAGCAGCCAACATCCGACAGGGCGAGCTTTCTTT. This sequence encodes CASSQHPTGRAFF.

The V gene is TRBV10-2, the J gene TRBJ1-5, with 8 nucleotides matching TRBD1. The CDR3 has 16 amino acids. In germline, CDR1 is WSHSY, CDR2 SAAADI. The trim removed 2 bases at V and 2 bases at J, leaving 5 bases unmatched. The CDR3 protein is CASSETGTGRNQPQHF. The CDR3 bases are TGCGCCAGCAGTGAGACAGGGACAGGTCGCAATCAGCCCCAGCATTTT.

This sequence joins TRBV6-5 and TRBJ1-3; D is unresolved. The CDR3 runs to 15 residues. Deletions cut 2 bases from V and 0 bases from J, with 8 bases between. The germline V gene encodes CDR1 MNHEY and CDR2 SVGAGI. The chain's CDR3 is CASSYDGSSGNTIYF. The DNA of the CDR3 is TGTGCCAGCAGTTACGACGGTAGCTCTGGAAACACCATATATTTT.

The rearrangement joins TRBV5-8 to TRBJ1-1; TRBD1 matches at 7 bases. CDR3 length equals 14 residues. V shed 3 bases, J shed 2 bases, and the junction held 4 bases outside the gene matches. Germline CDR1 SGHTS, CDR2 YDEGEE. In DNA, the CDR3 is TGTGCCAGCAGCTGGGGGACAGACAACACTGAAGCTTTCTTT. Protein: CASSWGTDNTEAFF. Full variable domain (missing parts from reference TRBV5-8 and TRBJ1-1): EAGVTQSPTHLIKTRGQQATLRCSPISGHTSVYWYQQALGLGLQFLLWYDEGEERNRGNFPPRFSGRQFPNYSSELNVNALELEDSALYLCASSWGTDNTEAFFGQGTRLTVV.

The rearrangement uses TRBV10-2 and TRBJ1-5, with D hard to call. The V and J ends lost 2 bases and 0 bases respectively, with 17 bases between them. The CDR3 consists of 18 residues. From germline, CDR1 is WSHSY and CDR2 SAAADI. CDR3 coding DNA: TGCGCCAGCAGTGAGGGGAGGTTCCACTTTTTTAGCAATCAGCCCCAGCATTTT. The encoded protein is CASSEGRFHFFSNQPQHF.

Only one count was recorded for this clone. The chain links TRBV4-2 to TRBJ2-3; 8 bases line up with TRBD2. Looked up from germline, CDR1 is LGHNA and CDR2 is YNFKEQ. The length of the CDR3 is 17 residues. V lost 4 bases to trimming and J lost 2 bases; unmatched junction nucleotides: 11. The CDR3 DNA reads as TGTGCCAGCAGCCCGTGGGATAGCGGGGTCGACACAGATACGCAGTATTTT. This sequence encodes CASSPWDSGVDTDTQYF.

This chain uses TRBV6-5 with TRBJ2-5; a possible D gene is TRBD1 (5 bases). V was clipped by 3 bases and J by 5 bases, with 13 bases between them. The CDR3 is 14 residues long. Germline CDR1 MNHEY, CDR2 SVGAGI. The CDR3 DNA is TGTGCCAGCAGTTATGAGCAGGGTGGGGAGACCCAGTACTTC. This codes for CASSYEQGGETQYF.

The rearrangement uses TRBV25-1 and TRBJ1-2, with D tentatively TRBD1 (5 bases). Trimming left V 1 base short and J 4 bases short, with 10 bases between. Germline assignment: CDR1 MGHDK and CDR2 SYGVNS. There are 14 residues in the CDR3. The CDR3 is CASSEWGGIYGYTF. The CDR3 DNA reads as TGTGCCAGCAGTGAATGGGGCGGTATCTATGGCTACACCTTC.

This clone appeared once. The chain employs TRBV4-1 and TRBJ2-1; 10 nucleotides agree with TRBD2. The junction had 7 bases not matched to a gene; V was cut back by 0 bases and J by 5 bases. The CDR3 has 17 amino acids. From germline, CDR1 is MGHRA and CDR2 YSYEKL. CDR3 sequence: CASSQEGGLAPDNEQFF. As DNA, the CDR3 is TGCGCCAGCAGCCAAGAAGGGGGACTAGCGCCAGACAATGAGCAGTTCTTC.

This sequence joins TRBV7-9 and TRBJ1-4, with D possibly TRBD1 on 6 matching bases. Trimming removed 3 bases from V and 7 bases from J, with 12 bases in between. Germline V gives CDR1 SEHNR, CDR2 FQNEAQ (reference sequence). This CDR3 is built from 14 residues. DNA of the CDR3: TGTGCCAGCAGCTTTCTGGGGGCACCTGAAAAACTGTTTTTT. The encoded protein is CASSFLGAPEKLFF.

This sequence joins TRBV27 and TRBJ2-7; 8 bases line up with TRBD1. The CDR3 spans 13 residues. The J segment lost 3 bases and the V segment lost 9 bases, leaving 7 bases of the junction unmatched. Germline V gene sequence: CDR1 MNHEY, CDR2 SMNVEV (reference sequence). The CDR3 DNA reads as TGTGCCAGGATGACAGGGGAAGGCTACGAGCAGTACTTC. This codes for CARMTGEGYEQYF.

In this sample, this clone turned up once. The rearrangement uses TRBV15 and TRBJ2-1, with 12 bases lining up with TRBD2. Germline assignment: CDR1 LNHNV and CDR2 YYDKDF (reference sequence). With V trimmed by 0 bases and J by 8 bases, 8 bases remained unmatched. The CDR3 contains 17 residues. CDR3 sequence: CATSRDRLAGGLHEQFF. The DNA of the CDR3 is TGTGCCACCAGCAGAGATCGGCTAGCGGGAGGGCTACATGAGCAGTTCTTC.

J is TRBJ2-7 and V is TRBV9, with 10 bases fitting TRBD1. This CDR3 is built from 15 residues. Germline CDR1 and CDR2: SGDLS and YYNGEE. Trimming cost V 0 bases and J 3 bases; bases outside gene matches: 3. Here the CDR3 reads CASSVARDRGYEQYF. CDR3 DNA: TGTGCCAGCAGCGTAGCTCGGGACAGGGGCTACGAGCAGTACTTC.

CDR3 sequence (DNA): TGTGCCAGCAGCCCCCCAGGGAACACCATATATTTT. It yields the protein CASSPPGNTIYF. V gene TRBV7-9 combines with J gene TRBJ1-3; weak D call: TRBD1 (5 bases). CDR1 and CDR2 from the germline V gene are SEHNR and FQNEAQ (reference sequence). V lost 5 bases to trimming and J lost 7 bases, with 9 bases between them. The CDR3 is 12 amino acids.

The chain is built from TRBV30 and TRBJ2-5, with a possible D match to TRBD1 (6 bases). Germline V gene sequence: CDR1 GTSNPN, CDR2 SVGIG (reference sequence). The CDR3 has 14 amino acids. V was clipped by 1 base and J by 2 bases, with 11 bases between them. The CDR3 DNA reads TGTGCCTGGAGTGAACAGGGTTTACAAGAGACCCAGTACTTC. Translation gives CAWSEQGLQETQYF.

The V gene is TRBV27, the J gene TRBJ1-4; possibly TRBD1 for D (5 bases). The CDR3 is made up of 14 amino acids. Deletions cut 4 bases from V and 8 bases from J, with 14 bases between. Germline values: CDR1 MNHEY, CDR2 SMNVEV (reference sequence). CDR3 region: CASSSGTLGEKLFF. The CDR3, as DNA: TGTGCCAGCAGTTCCGGGACCCTCGGGGAAAAACTGTTTTTT.

The chain employs TRBV7-2 and TRBJ2-5; TRBD2 agrees at 8 bases. The CDR3 is made up of 18 amino acids. The junction had 10 bases not matched to a gene; V was cut back by 1 base and J by 0 bases. Per germline, CDR1 SGHTA and CDR2 FQGNSA. The CDR3, as DNA: TGTGCCAGCAGCTTAGGTTTATTTGCGGGAGGTTACCAAGAGACCCAGTACTTC. Protein product: CASSLGLFAGGYQETQYF.

The chain uses TRBV9 and TRBJ2-3; 7 bases line up with TRBD1. CDR3 length equals 17 residues. V lost 3 bases and J lost 5; bases outside the gene matches: 15. Germline V gives CDR1 SGDLS, CDR2 YYNGEE. The CDR3 reads CASSAPPDRAPGDTQYF. CDR3 coding DNA: TGTGCCAGCAGCGCTCCCCCTGACAGGGCCCCCGGAGATACGCAGTATTTT.

The chain employs TRBV2 and TRBJ2-7, with D tentatively TRBD1 (5 bases). The CDR3 length is 13 residues. Germline CDR1 reads SNHLY; CDR2 reads FYNNEI. Trimming cost V 6 bases and J 1 base, with 10 bases left between them. DNA of the CDR3: TGTGCCAGCAGCTTGACAGAATCCTACGAGCAGTACTTC. Translated, it gives CASSLTESYEQYF.

The chain joins TRBV7-6 to TRBJ1-5, with D perhaps matching TRBD1 (5 bases). Germline values: CDR1 SGHVS, CDR2 FNYEAQ. Trimming took 1 base from V and 7 from J, leaving 14 bases between them. The CDR3 spans 15 residues. The CDR3 region has the DNA TGTGCCAGCAGCTTAGTTGGGGGGGTAGGACAGCCCCAGCATTTT. Translated, it gives CASSLVGGVGQPQHF.

This chain connects TRBV2 to TRBJ2-7; perhaps TRBD1 as D (6 bases). With 1 base removed from V and 0 bases from J, the gap between germline ends came to 13 bases. CDR3 length equals 16 residues. Looked up from germline, CDR1 is SNHLY and CDR2 is FYNNEI. The CDR3 loop reads CASSEDLGQISYEQYF. The CDR3 bases are TGTGCCAGCAGTGAAGACCTAGGACAGATCTCCTACGAGCAGTACTTC.

The V gene is TRBV5-4, the J gene TRBJ1-2, with a weak D call TRBD1 (6 bases). CDR1 is SGHNT, CDR2 YYREEE, per germline (reference sequence). V was trimmed by 2 bases and J by 4 bases, leaving 18 bases between them. The CDR3 runs to 16 residues. The CDR3 DNA is TGTGCCAGCAGCTTTAGTTTCGTCCAGGGGCCCTATGGCTACACCTTC. Its translation: CASSFSFVQGPYGYTF.